This entry features one TCR beta chain sequence. Its antigen is not identified. A read error may produce the germline difference seen at one junction end. Other DNA sequences in this specimen translate into the identical CDR3. Vbeta (60) and Jbeta (13) primers were used in the PCR. Some clones are missing from TCRdb's copy, which holds only in-frame ones; the method was immunoSEQ multiplex PCR. The sample data list 220,000 or so clones. These data belong to a study of cytomegalovirus exposure and HLA in healthy donors. Findings and limits, study-wide: Per a later analysis, 15,000 to 20,000 TCR beta sequences showed association with HLA alleles at 0.05 false discovery rate. Being productive about 87% or about 30% of the time was typical of most TCR beta V segments in an earlier analysis. Usually a TCR sequence was rare, but some public TCRs were found in many donors.

CDR3 length equals 16 residues. Germline CDR1 and CDR2: LNHNV and YYDKDF (reference sequence). The genes are TRBV15 and TRBJ2-3; TRBD2 matches at 12 bases. The source of this sequence is a girl aged 2-10 years in good health and CMV-seropositive. Sequences were obtained from PBMCs. CDR3 DNA sequence: TGTGCCACCAGCCCTCCTAGCGGGAGGGGGACAGATACGCAGTACTTT. This encodes CATSPPSGRGTDTQYF.